The rows below give T cell receptor beta chains drawn from one sample of a study of blood T cell repertoires in COVID-19. The method was immunoSEQ multiplex PCR; TCRdb's version includes in-frame clones alone and lacks a portion of them. The sample holds 25,000 to 30,000 clones; under 85% are singletons and the top ten take almost 40%. The sequenced sample was peripheral blood. These receptors came from a man between 65 and 85 years old with acute or convalescent COVID-19. CDR3s include the opening cysteine and the closing phenylalanine or tryptophan. A D gene is named only where the DNA matches it firmly. For some rows the clone size is stated as once, few or many, or as a class when expanded; others skip it.

abundance: .; j_gene: TRBJ1-1; v_gene: TRBV7-3; d_gene: .; CDR3nt: TGTGCCAGCAGTTCAGACTGGAACACTGAAGCTTTCTTT; CDR3aa: CASSSDWNTEAFF
abundance: .; j_gene: TRBJ2-7; v_gene: TRBV2; d_gene: .; CDR3nt: TGTGCCAGCAGTGAAATGGGGCGCGAGCAGTACTTC; CDR3aa: CASSEMGREQYF
abundance: .; j_gene: TRBJ2-7; v_gene: TRBV7-9; d_gene: TRBD1; CDR3nt: TGTGCCAGCAGCTTTACAGGGGGATTCTACGAGCAGTACTTC; CDR3aa: CASSFTGGFYEQYF
abundance: .; j_gene: TRBJ2-5; v_gene: TRBV18; d_gene: .; CDR3nt: TGTGCCAGCTCACCCGGGGTTCAAGAGACCCAGTACTTC; CDR3aa: CASSPGVQETQYF
abundance: .; j_gene: TRBJ2-1; v_gene: TRBV19; d_gene: TRBD1; CDR3nt: TGTGCCAGTATTCCGACAGGGGGCCGGAATGAGCAGTTCTTC; CDR3aa: CASIPTGGRNEQFF
abundance: .; j_gene: TRBJ2-2; v_gene: TRBV5-6; d_gene: TRBD1; CDR3nt: TGTGCCAGCAGCTTGCTGACAGGGGAGTACACCGGGGAGCTGTTTTTT; CDR3aa: CASSLLTGEYTGELFF
abundance: .; j_gene: TRBJ1-3; v_gene: TRBV20-1; d_gene: .; CDR3nt: TGCAGTGCTCTAGTTCGAAACACCATATATTTT; CDR3aa: CSALVRNTIYF
abundance: .; j_gene: TRBJ1-5; v_gene: TRBV19; d_gene: TRBD1; CDR3nt: TGTGCCAGCGGGGGACAGGGCCTCTCATATCAGCCCCAGCATTTT; CDR3aa: CASGGQGLSYQPQHF
abundance: .; j_gene: TRBJ2-1; v_gene: TRBV5-1; d_gene: TRBD2; CDR3nt: TGCGCCAGCAGCTCGACTAGCAGTTCTTTCGGTGAGCAGTTCTTC; CDR3aa: CASSSTSSSFGEQFF
abundance: .; j_gene: TRBJ1-2; v_gene: TRBV3-1/TRBV3-2; d_gene: .; CDR3nt: TGTGCCAGCAGCGAAAGTAGAAGTGGCTACACCTTC; CDR3aa: CASSESRSGYTF
abundance: .; j_gene: TRBJ1-1; v_gene: TRBV5-1; d_gene: .; CDR3nt: TGCGCCAGCAGCTTGGGCTCCTTAATAACCCCGGGCACTGAAGCTTTCTTT; CDR3aa: CASSLGSLITPGTEAFF
abundance: .; j_gene: TRBJ2-3; v_gene: TRBV11-2; d_gene: .; CDR3nt: TGTGCCAGCAGCTTAGATCCGAGCACCCATACGCAGTATTTT; CDR3aa: CASSLDPSTHTQYF
abundance: .; j_gene: TRBJ2-2; v_gene: TRBV29-1; d_gene: TRBD1; CDR3nt: TGCAGCGTTCAGGGACAGGGACCCGCCGGGGAGCTGTTTTTT; CDR3aa: CSVQGQGPAGELFF
abundance: .; j_gene: TRBJ1-6; v_gene: TRBV4-2; d_gene: TRBD1; CDR3nt: TGTGCCAGCAGGGACCGGGACAGTTATTCACCCCTCCACTTT; CDR3aa: CASRDRDSYSPLHF
abundance: .; j_gene: TRBJ1-1; v_gene: TRBV11-2; d_gene: .; CDR3nt: TGTGCCAGCAGCTTCCCGGGGAAGACTGAAGCTTTCTTT; CDR3aa: CASSFPGKTEAFF
abundance: .; j_gene: TRBJ1-6; v_gene: TRBV28; d_gene: .; CDR3nt: TGTGCCAGCAGCCGGGACACCTACGATCTGGGCTCACCCCTCCACTTT; CDR3aa: CASSRDTYDLGSPLHF
abundance: .; j_gene: TRBJ2-3; v_gene: TRBV14; d_gene: .; CDR3nt: TGTGCCAGCAGCCGAATCGGGACTCGAAGCACAGATACGCAGTATTTT; CDR3aa: CASSRIGTRSTDTQYF
abundance: once; j_gene: TRBJ2-3; v_gene: TRBV6-5; d_gene: .; CDR3nt: TGTGCCAGCAAGGGTAGCGCACTGAGAGTAGATACGCAGTATTTT; CDR3aa: CASKGSALRVDTQYF
abundance: .; j_gene: TRBJ2-7; v_gene: TRBV28; d_gene: .; CDR3nt: TGTGCCAGCAGTTCCGGGACTCCTCTCAGGGAGCAGTACTTC; CDR3aa: CASSSGTPLREQYF
abundance: few; j_gene: TRBJ2-5; v_gene: TRBV7-8; d_gene: TRBD1; CDR3nt: TGTGCCAGCATCCGCGCTAACTGGGACAGCTGGGAGACCCAGTACTTC; CDR3aa: CASIRANWDSWETQYF
abundance: .; j_gene: TRBJ1-4; v_gene: TRBV6-2/TRBV6-3; d_gene: .; CDR3nt: TGTGCCAGCAGTACCCAGGGGGAAAAACTGTTTTTT; CDR3aa: CASSTQGEKLFF
abundance: .; j_gene: TRBJ2-6; v_gene: TRBV5-1; d_gene: .; CDR3nt: TGCGCCAGCAGCTCGGACAGCTCTGGGGCCAACGTCCTGACTTTC; CDR3aa: CASSSDSSGANVLTF
abundance: few; j_gene: TRBJ2-7; v_gene: TRBV19; d_gene: TRBD1; CDR3nt: TGTGCCAGTACGGAAAGGGGGCGTCGGGAGCAGTACTTC; CDR3aa: CASTERGRREQYF
abundance: .; j_gene: TRBJ1-1; v_gene: TRBV7-3; d_gene: TRBD1; CDR3nt: TGTGCCAGCAGCCAAAGCGCCGGGACAGGGAAAAATTATGAAGCTTTCTTT; CDR3aa: CASSQSAGTGKNYEAFF
abundance: .; j_gene: TRBJ2-7; v_gene: TRBV9; d_gene: TRBD2; CDR3nt: TGTGCCAGCAGCGTGGGCGGGAGCATCAACGAGCAGTACTTC; CDR3aa: CASSVGGSINEQYF
abundance: .; j_gene: TRBJ2-7; v_gene: TRBV27; d_gene: .; CDR3nt: TGTGCCAGCAGTTTATCGCTAAACTCCTACGAGCAGTACTTC; CDR3aa: CASSLSLNSYEQYF
abundance: many; j_gene: TRBJ2-7; v_gene: TRBV7-9; d_gene: TRBD2; CDR3nt: TGTGCCAGCAGCTTAGTATCTGATTCAGCGAGCGGGGGAAACGAGCAGTACTTC; CDR3aa: CASSLVSDSASGGNEQYF
abundance: .; j_gene: TRBJ2-2; v_gene: TRBV19; d_gene: .; CDR3nt: TGTGCCACGAGACAGGCGGGGGACACCGGGGAGCTGTTTTTT; CDR3aa: CATRQAGDTGELFF
abundance: .; j_gene: TRBJ2-3; v_gene: TRBV19; d_gene: TRBD1; CDR3nt: TGTGCCAGTACCCGAAGTAGGGACAGGGGTACAGATACGCAGTATTTT; CDR3aa: CASTRSRDRGTDTQYF
abundance: .; j_gene: TRBJ1-4; v_gene: TRBV7-2; d_gene: TRBD1; CDR3nt: TGTGCCAGCAGCTCGCCGGGACAGGGGACGGGAAAACTGTTTTTT; CDR3aa: CASSSPGQGTGKLFF
abundance: .; j_gene: TRBJ2-5; v_gene: TRBV7-8; d_gene: .; CDR3nt: TGTGCCAGCAGCTTAGCACCGAACCTAATCAAAGAGACCCAGTACTTC; CDR3aa: CASSLAPNLIKETQYF
abundance: .; j_gene: TRBJ2-7; v_gene: TRBV5-4; d_gene: TRBD2; CDR3nt: TGTGCCAGCAGCTTTATTAGCGGGGGGGCCACCCTCTACGAGCAGTACTTC; CDR3aa: CASSFISGGATLYEQYF
abundance: few; j_gene: TRBJ1-2; v_gene: TRBV28; d_gene: .; CDR3nt: TGTGCCAGCAGTTTTGAGGGACACAGCTATGGCTACACCTTC; CDR3aa: CASSFEGHSYGYTF
abundance: .; j_gene: TRBJ1-1; v_gene: TRBV27; d_gene: TRBD1; CDR3nt: TGTGCCAGCAGAGCCGACAGGGGGCGGAACACTGAAGCTTTCTTT; CDR3aa: CASRADRGRNTEAFF
abundance: .; j_gene: TRBJ1-5; v_gene: TRBV19; d_gene: .; CDR3nt: TGTGCCAGTAGTCCGGGAGATCAGCCCCAGCATTTT; CDR3aa: CASSPGDQPQHF
abundance: .; j_gene: TRBJ2-2; v_gene: TRBV18; d_gene: .; CDR3nt: TGTGCCAGCTCATCGACGGGTTACACCGGGGAGCTGTTTTTT; CDR3aa: CASSSTGYTGELFF
abundance: .; j_gene: TRBJ1-3; v_gene: TRBV10-3; d_gene: .; CDR3nt: TGTGCCATCAGTGAGAACACGGAGCGAAACACCATATATTTT; CDR3aa: CAISENTERNTIYF
abundance: .; j_gene: TRBJ2-1; v_gene: TRBV11-3; d_gene: .; CDR3nt: TGTGCCAGCAGCTACCAGGGTCGGTCTTACAATGAGCAGTTCTTC; CDR3aa: CASSYQGRSYNEQFF
abundance: once; j_gene: TRBJ2-5; v_gene: TRBV7-3; d_gene: .; CDR3nt: TGTGCCAGCAGCTTAAGAGGGGGTGAGGGAGAGACCCAGTACTTC; CDR3aa: CASSLRGGEGETQYF
abundance: .; j_gene: TRBJ2-7; v_gene: TRBV11-2; d_gene: TRBD2; CDR3nt: TGTGCCAGCAGCTTTTGGTCGGGAGGGTACGAGCAGTACTTC; CDR3aa: CASSFWSGGYEQYF
abundance: few; j_gene: TRBJ2-4; v_gene: TRBV5-6; d_gene: TRBD1; CDR3nt: TGTGCCAGCAGCTGGAAGGGGGCCAGCAGGGCGAACATTCAGTACTTC; CDR3aa: CASSWKGASRANIQYF
abundance: .; j_gene: TRBJ1-5; v_gene: TRBV7-2; d_gene: .; CDR3nt: TGTGCCAGCAGTACGGGGAGCAATCAGCCCCAGCATTTT; CDR3aa: CASSTGSNQPQHF
abundance: .; j_gene: TRBJ2-2; v_gene: TRBV19; d_gene: TRBD2; CDR3nt: TGTGCCAGTAGTGGACTAGCGGTAAACACCGGGGAGCTGTTTTTT; CDR3aa: CASSGLAVNTGELFF
abundance: few; j_gene: TRBJ2-4; v_gene: TRBV19; d_gene: .; CDR3nt: TGTGCCAGTAACTTGGGACCCGGGGGAAACATTCAGTACTTC; CDR3aa: CASNLGPGGNIQYF
abundance: .; j_gene: TRBJ2-7; v_gene: TRBV6-5; d_gene: .; CDR3nt: TGTGCCAGCAGTTACCGTCTAGCATCCTACGAGCAGTACTTC; CDR3aa: CASSYRLASYEQYF
abundance: .; j_gene: TRBJ1-3; v_gene: TRBV10-3; d_gene: .; CDR3nt: TGTGCCATCACAGGCCGCAGAAACACCATATATTTT; CDR3aa: CAITGRRNTIYF